The rows below give T cell receptor beta chains drawn from one sample of a study of a mutant IDH1 vaccine in newly diagnosed glioma. Data came from immunoSEQ multiplex PCR; TCRdb stores just in-frame clones and leaves some out. The sample includes 90,000 to 95,000 clones, roughly 85% seen only once; the top ten take approximately 7.4%. This material consisted of PBMCs, taken from a glioma patient treated with radiotherapy, temozolomide or both. These receptors all come from a woman between 50 and 59 years old with glioma. The CDR3 runs from the conserved cysteine through the conserved F or W.

j_call,v_call,cdr3_aa
TRBJ2-2,TRBV2,CASSVQGASGELFF
TRBJ2-2,TRBV19,CASSIYGTGANTGELFF
TRBJ1-2,TRBV7-8,CASSLGQNYGYTF
TRBJ2-1,TRBV5-5,CASSLGGAVSYNEQFF
TRBJ1-5,TRBV19,CASRLRVKVGQPQHF
TRBJ2-1,TRBV14,CASSPIVGEQFF
TRBJ1-2,TRBV2,CASSPTAGLAGYTF
TRBJ1-1,TRBV4-3,CASSRGNDRVGAEAFF
TRBJ1-4,TRBV13,CASSIQGAREKLFF
TRBJ1-1,TRBV4-2,CASSPDGVVNTEAFF
TRBJ2-5,TRBV30,CAWSVLETQYF
TRBJ2-1,TRBV20-1,CSAPYNEQFF
TRBJ1-4,TRBV28,CASSGGATNEKLFF
TRBJ1-2,TRBV7-9,CASSLSGTGGQDYF
TRBJ1-1,TRBV5-6,CASSLSIKDQTEAFF
TRBJ2-6,TRBV29-1,CSVAGTGANVLTF
TRBJ1-6,TRBV6-1,CASSAGNSPLHF
TRBJ1-1,TRBV7-9,CASSPRQLAEAFF
TRBJ1-5,TRBV27,CASSLLGVGNQPQHF
TRBJ1-2,TRBV21-1,CASSKYQGRNYGYTF
TRBJ2-5,TRBV9,CASSVDLAQETQYF
TRBJ1-5,TRBV7-8,CASSLDSSHNQPQHF
TRBJ1-5,TRBV4-2,CASSPGRVNQPQHF
TRBJ2-7,TRBV5-4,CASSLQGRKSYEQYF
TRBJ1-2,TRBV10-2,CAIRAREGYGYTF
TRBJ1-2,TRBV25-1,CASSVYSRTTTDGYTF
TRBJ2-7,TRBV6-1,CASSDRESQYF
TRBJ1-5,TRBV27,CASSLIGDYQPQHF
TRBJ2-6,TRBV9,CASSIDRYVSGANVLTF
TRBJ1-6,TRBV21-1,CASTHRQGGDPPLHF
TRBJ1-5,TRBV27,CASSPYLYSNQPQHF